The sequence of this T cell receptor beta chain was determined in a study of T cell responses to AZD1222 COVID-19 vaccine. The method was immunoSEQ multiplex PCR; TCRdb's version includes in-frame clones alone and lacks a portion of them. The sample lists some 96,000 clones, over 75% occurring once. A remark on this clone: The antigen is undetermined.

Study-wide results and caveats: Repertoires in all cases were sampled only once the peak T cell response had passed. Donors skewed white British and female; clonal diversity was possibly underestimated.

Per germline, CDR1 KGHDR and CDR2 SFDVKD. This CDR3 has 13 amino acids. Trimming removed 4 bases from V and 7 bases from J, with 13 bases in between. The starting material was peripheral blood, obtained on day 0 of MenACWY control vaccination. The TCR was taken from an adult in good health. V usage is TRBV24-1 and J usage is TRBJ2-7; perhaps TRBD1 as D (6 bases). The CDR3 spells CATSDMDSREQYF. DNA of the CDR3: TGTGCCACCAGTGACATGGACAGTCGTGAGCAGTACTTC.